This TCR beta chain was documented in a study of post-analysis software for immune sequencing data. Study background: Progressive-relapsing, secondary progressive and relapsing-remitting multiple sclerosis were among the disease courses included. Study-wide results and limits: Under F measure analysis, samples from one preparation batch co-clustered strongly. Patients with multiple sclerosis recorded significantly lower normalized Chao1 diversity than controls, the study found. Patients used five TRBV segments, including TRBV5-6, TRBV5-1 and TRBV20-1, more often than controls.

The table lists this clonotype with a few counts. As yet, its antigen is unknown. Germline CDR1 is DFQATT and CDR2 is SNEGSKA (reference sequence). V was pared by 4 bases and J by 2 bases, with 17 bases between. This CDR3 has 15 residues. Unique-molecular-identifier-tagged TCR beta cDNA libraries were used. T cells numbering about 0.9 to 10 million yielded cDNA molecules that totaled roughly 0.5 million. MiXCR, run by TCRdb on the PCR reads, gives a single entry per CDR3 protein. The sample shows about 570,000 distinct CDR3 sequences, approximately 31% of them seen only once. Material: blood. The chain employs TRBV20-1 and TRBJ2-5; no clear D. This receptor was taken from a girl aged 2-17 years with multiple sclerosis. The CDR3 bases are TGCAGTGCTAATCGCCGAGGTTTCCGGCAAGAGACCCAGTACTTC. This encodes CSANRRGFRQETQYF.